In its sample, the clone carrying this TCR beta chain was seen a few times. This entry is derived from a study of technical replicates of blood from four donors. Per the germline V gene, CDR1 is MDHEN and CDR2 is SYDVKM. This CDR3 region has 14 residues. The V and J ends lost 8 bases and 0 bases, in that order; junction bases with no gene match: 3. Clones were read by immunoSEQ multiplex PCR, and TCRdb kept only the in-frame ones, dropping some. The top ten clones hold about 9.4% of a sample with roughly 15,000 clones, approximately 83% of them seen once. Sequences were obtained from PBMCs. The TCR originated in a human donor in good health. Some clones in this sample may be carry-over from other donors' samples. This chain connects TRBV28 to TRBJ2-7; 11 bases are shared with TRBD1. Here the CDR3 reads CASRTGGGSYEQYF. CDR3 bases: TGTGCCAGCCGGACAGGGGGCGGCTCCTACGAGCAGTACTTC.